Here is one T cell receptor beta chain with its context. This record belongs to a study of blood T cell repertoires in COVID-19. About the study: Sources were T cells, B-cell-depleted T cells, or PBMCs; the material itself was cDNA or gDNA.

The V segment lost 1 base and the J segment 12 bases; nucleotides outside the gene matches: 12. The CDR3 is 16 amino acids. Per the germline V gene, CDR1 is SGHDN and CDR2 is FVKESK. The Seattle patients joined while their infection was active and were tracked longitudinally afterward. Original data processing: Reference gene primer amplification gave estimated nucleated cell counts. Clones were read by immunoSEQ multiplex PCR, and TCRdb kept only the in-frame ones, dropping some. The V and J calls and the clone size are those of that table, but D and trimming were determined from the DNA. Among about 280,000 clones listed, 85% to 90% were seen once.

The material sequenced was peripheral blood. The TCR originated in a woman in her twenties or thirties with COVID-19, enrolled during active disease. J is TRBJ2-1 and V is TRBV14; 10 bases map to TRBD1. CDR3 DNA sequence: TGTGCCAGCAGCCAAGTCCACTCCGGGACAGGGGTAGGGCAGTTCTTC. Its protein product is CASSQVHSGTGVGQFF. Filled out from reference TRBV14 and TRBJ2-1, the complete variable domain reads EAGVTQFPSHSVIEKGQTVTLRCDPISGHDNLYWYRRVMGKEIKFLLHFVKESKQDESGMPNNRFLAERTGGTYSTLKVQPAELEDSGVYFCASSQVHSGTGVGQFFGPGTRLTVL.